This T cell receptor beta chain emerged from a study of cytomegalovirus exposure and HLA in healthy donors. This clone was observed a handful of times. V was clipped by 1 base and J by 0 bases, with 11 bases between them. Germline lookup yields CDR1 SGDLS and CDR2 YYNGEE. The length of the CDR3 is 16 residues. The study ran its PCR with 60 Vbeta and 13 Jbeta primers. Sequencing was performed with immunoSEQ multiplex PCR; in TCRdb, only in-frame clones are kept and a portion is missing. The sample has under 250,000 clones, about 83% seen once. The receptor was isolated from a woman aged 50 to 60 in good health and CMV-seropositive. V and J are TRBV9 and TRBJ2-1, with TRBD2 as a possible D gene (5 bases). Specimen: PBMCs. CDR3 region: CASSVLSGGSYNEQFF. CDR3 sequence (DNA): TGTGCCAGCAGCGTACTCAGCGGCGGCTCCTACAATGAGCAGTTCTTC.